Listed here are 25 T cell receptor beta chains from one sample, sequenced in a study of stem cell transplantation in POMP-related autoinflammatory disease. General observations from the study: Unique TRB V-J gene pairings were limited in number in patients with PRAID. In patients with PRAID, every analyzed T-cell subset tended to show lower diversity and higher clonality.

These receptors are not linked to any known antigen. The data were produced by immunoSEQ multiplex PCR, yet TCRdb's version contains in-frame clones alone and is incomplete. Among 9,500 to 14,000 clones listed, 70% to 90% were seen once. The sample here was CD8+ T cells from PBMCs, taken before stem cell transplantation. The receptors were gathered from a human donor with POMP-related autoinflammation and immune dysregulation (PRAID).

This chain joins TRBV7-9 and TRBJ2-3; 7 nucleotides match TRBD2. CDR1 and CDR2 from the germline V gene are SEHNR and FQNEAQ (reference sequence). The CDR3 runs to 13 residues. Losses at the gene ends were 5 bases for V and 6 bases for J; bases not matched to a gene: 5. For the CDR3, the DNA is TGTGCCAGCAGCCAACCCGGGGGGGATACGCAGTATTTT. Translated, it gives CASSQPGGDTQYF. Drawing the rest from reference TRBV7-9 and TRBJ2-3, the complete variable domain is DTGVSQNPRHKITKRGQNVTFRCDPISEHNRLYWYRQTLGQGPEFLTYFQNEAQLEKSRLLSDRFSAERPKGSFSTLEIQRTEQGDSAMYLCASSQPGGDTQYFGPGTRLTVL.

This clone is a singleton in its sample. The CDR3 bases are TGTGCCAGCAGCGCCGACGGGACAGGTGACAACGAGCAGTACTTC. Translation gives CASSADGTGDNEQYF. This chain uses TRBV9 with TRBJ2-7, with TRBD1 identical over 8 bases. This CDR3 is 15 amino acids long. J lost 5 bases, V lost 3 bases, and 10 bases had no gene match. CDR1 and CDR2 (germline): SGDLS, YYNGEE.

This chain links TRBV9 with TRBJ2-3; D gene uncertain. The CDR3 sequence is 16 residues long. V lost 4 bases, J lost 0 bases, and 15 bases lay in between. Per the germline V gene, CDR1 is SGDLS and CDR2 is YYNGEE. The CDR3 DNA follows: TGTGCCAGCAGCCCCCATCCTGAGCCTAGCACAGATACGCAGTATTTT. Translated, it gives CASSPHPEPSTDTQYF.

The chain recombines TRBV7-2 with TRBJ2-4; D gene ambiguous. This CDR3 has 15 residues. V was clipped by 6 bases and J by 0 bases, with 12 bases between them. Per germline, CDR1 SGHTA and CDR2 FQGNSA. As DNA, the CDR3 is TGTGCCAGCAGTCGCCAGCCCCTAGCCAAAAACATTCAGTACTTC. This gives the protein CASSRQPLAKNIQYF. The variable domain in full, completed from reference TRBV7-2 and TRBJ2-4, reads GAGVSQSPSNKVTEKGKDVELRCDPISGHTALYWYRQSLGQGLEFLIYFQGNSAPDKSGLPSDRFSAERTGGSVSTLTIQRTQQEDSAVYLCASSRQPLAKNIQYFGAGTRLSVL.

The chain uses TRBV13 and TRBJ2-3; TRBD2 aligns across 7 bases. Germline V gene data show CDR1 as PRHDT and CDR2 as FYEKMQ (reference sequence). Germline trimming cut 2 bases from V and 2 bases from J; bases unmatched to any gene: 7. The CDR3 runs 16 residues. The CDR3 loop reads CASSLSGGVVTDTQYF. The CDR3 DNA reads TGTGCCAGCAGCTTATCGGGGGGAGTCGTCACAGATACGCAGTATTTT.

The J gene is TRBJ2-1, the V gene TRBV11-2; TRBD2 might be the D (5 bases). Trimming removed 5 bases at V and 3 bases at J, with 8 bases between. Germline V gene data show CDR1 as SGHAT and CDR2 as FQNNGV. This CDR3 is 13 amino acids long. CDR3 sequence reads: CASSPGFYNEQFF. CDR3 bases: TGTGCCAGCAGCCCGGGGTTCTACAATGAGCAGTTCTTC.

The chain combines TRBV4-1 with TRBJ2-4; 11 bases map to TRBD2. V trimming: 1 base; J trimming: 1 base; junction bases outside the gene matches: 6. The germline V gene encodes CDR1 MGHRA and CDR2 YSYEKL. The CDR3 length is 18 residues. Here the CDR3 DNA reads TGCGCCAGCAGCCAAGGACTAGCGGGACTCCCTGCCAAAAACATTCAGTACTTC. Translation: CASSQGLAGLPAKNIQYF.

This clone was found once. The V gene is TRBV30, the J gene TRBJ2-2, with D possibly being TRBD1 or TRBD2 (7 bases each). The CDR3 is made up of 15 amino acids. Germline V gene data show CDR1 as GTSNPN and CDR2 as SVGIG (reference sequence). The germline V and J ends were trimmed by 0 bases and 6 bases, with 14 bases remaining between them. The CDR3 DNA follows: TGTGCCTGGAGTGTACCGACAGGGAGGGCCGGGGAGCTGTTTTTT. It codes for CAWSVPTGRAGELFF.

The J gene is TRBJ1-5, the V gene TRBV21-1. TRBV21-1 is noted as a pseudogene. This CDR3 region has 15 residues. DNA for the CDR3: TGTGCCAGCAGCAAAGTAGAAAGGGTTAATCAGCCCCAGCATTTT. It specifies CASSKVERVNQPQHF.

V usage is TRBV7-9 and J usage is TRBJ2-7; possibly TRBD2 for D (6 bases). Germline V gene lookup returns CDR1 SEHNR and CDR2 FQNEAQ (reference sequence). The CDR3 has 14 amino acids. V was trimmed by 0 bases and J by 5 bases, leaving 11 bases between them. CDR3 region: CASSLARGGDEQYF. The CDR3, as DNA: TGTGCCAGCAGCTTAGCGCGAGGAGGGGACGAGCAGTACTTC.

The chain carries TRBV7-3 and TRBJ2-1; D is unresolved. This CDR3 comprises 13 residues. Trimming cost V 2 bases and J 5 bases, with 7 bases left between them. Germline CDR1 reads SGHTA; CDR2 reads FQGTGA. DNA of the CDR3: TGTGCCAGCAGCTTAGGACCTAACAATGAGCAGTTCTTC. Its translation is CASSLGPNNEQFF. The complete variable domain, with remaining parts taken from reference TRBV7-3 and TRBJ2-1, reads GAGVSQTPSNKVTEKGKYVELRCDPISGHTALYWYRQSLGQGPEFLIYFQGTGAADDSGLPNDRFFAVRPEGSVSTLKIQRTERGDSAVYLCASSLGPNNEQFFGPGTRLTVL.

The chain employs TRBV9 and TRBJ2-1; 9 nucleotides line up with TRBD1. V shed 2 bases and J 6 bases; nucleotides not matched to a gene: 6. CDR3 length: 15 amino acids. Germline V gene sequence: CDR1 SGDLS, CDR2 YYNGEE. The CDR3 bases are TGTGCCAGCAGCGTTTCCGGGACAGGGAGCAATGAGCAGTTCTTC. Its protein product is CASSVSGTGSNEQFF.

This clone appeared a few times. V is TRBV9 and J is TRBJ1-2; unclear D gene. The CDR3 consists of 13 residues. The V end lost 5 bases, the J end lost 3 bases, and 11 bases lay between the germline ends. Germline V gene sequence: CDR1 SGDLS, CDR2 YYNGEE. The CDR3 DNA reads as TGTGCCAGCAGTGCTGAAAGAGACTATGGCTACACCTTC. Protein: CASSAERDYGYTF.

V gene TRBV5-1 combines with J gene TRBJ2-2; 9 bases line up with TRBD2. Per germline, CDR1 SGHRS and CDR2 YFSETQ. The ends lost 4 bases at V and 0 bases at J; junction bases unmatched: 7. This CDR3 contains 17 residues. The CDR3 DNA sequence: TGCGCCAGCAGCCCAGGGCTAGCGGGGACGAACACCGGGGAGCTGTTTTTT. Residues: CASSPGLAGTNTGELFF.

A few counts support this clone. V gene TRBV9 combines with J gene TRBJ1-3; no firm D call. This CDR3 has 16 amino acids. Germline V gene lookup returns CDR1 SGDLS and CDR2 YYNGEE. The V end was cut by 0 bases, the J end by 0 bases, with 10 bases between. In DNA, the CDR3 is TGTGCCAGCAGCGTAGGTCGGGAAGACTCTGGAAACACCATATATTTT. Translating it yields CASSVGREDSGNTIYF.

The chain recombines TRBV7-9 with TRBJ2-1, with 10 bases lining up with TRBD2. Germline lookup yields CDR1 SEHNR and CDR2 FQNEAQ (reference sequence). The CDR3 length is 18 residues. V shed 4 bases and J 4 bases; nucleotides not matched to a gene: 13. The CDR3 DNA is TGTGCCAGCAGCTCCCGCGTCCCCGCTAGCGGGGGTTACAATGAGCAGTTCTTC. Amino acid sequence: CASSSRVPASGGYNEQFF.

This rearrangement joins TRBV7-9 to TRBJ2-1; D gene unclear. The CDR3 extends over 12 amino acids. CDR1 is SEHNR and CDR2 is FQNEAQ in the germline V gene (reference sequence). The V end was cut by 3 bases, the J end by 6 bases, with 6 bases between. In DNA, the CDR3 is TGTGCCAGCAGCTTCCCAGGCAATGAGCAGTTCTTC. The encoded protein is CASSFPGNEQFF.

The rearrangement links TRBV4-2 to TRBJ2-1, with D perhaps matching TRBD2 (6 bases). The CDR3 spans 17 residues. Trimming shortened V by 2 bases and J by 3 bases, and 17 bases separated the two germline ends. The germline CDR1 and CDR2 sequences are LGHNA and YNFKEQ. The CDR3 is CASSQTKASAHYNEQFF. As DNA, the CDR3 is TGTGCCAGCAGCCAAACCAAAGCTAGCGCGCACTACAATGAGCAGTTCTTC.

This chain joins TRBV11-2 and TRBJ2-1; D gene ambiguous. This CDR3 has 13 amino acids. V was shortened by 5 bases and J by 4 bases, with 9 bases between the two germline ends. Germline loops: CDR1 SGHAT, CDR2 FQNNGV. The CDR3 DNA reads TGTGCCAGCAGCCCGACTTCGTACAATGAGCAGTTCTTC. Its protein is CASSPTSYNEQFF.

V and J are TRBV7-6 and TRBJ1-2; the D gene is possibly TRBD1 (5 bases). CDR1 and CDR2 (germline): SGHVS, FNYEAQ. The CDR3 extends over 14 amino acids. The V gene lost 5 bases and the J gene lost 0 bases, with 10 bases spanning the gap. CDR3 residues: CASSPGATNYGYTF. CDR3 nucleotide sequence: TGTGCCAGCAGCCCTGGGGCCACTAACTATGGCTACACCTTC.

V gene TRBV7-6 combines with J gene TRBJ2-1, with TRBD2 matching 9 bases. Germline V gene data show CDR1 as SGHVS and CDR2 as FNYEAQ. The V and J ends lost 1 base and 4 bases, in that order; junction bases with no gene match: 5. The CDR3 is 16 amino acids. Written as DNA, the CDR3 is TGTGCCAGCAGCTTAGGACCTAGCGGGGTATACAATGAGCAGTTCTTC. As protein: CASSLGPSGVYNEQFF.

The V call is TRBV19, the J call TRBJ1-1; D unclear. The CDR3 has 15 residues. Germline CDR1 and CDR2: LNHDA and SQIVND (reference sequence). V lost 5 bases and J 2 bases, leaving 15 bases between the germline ends. CDR3 in amino acids: CASSPRKLKNTEAFF. The CDR3 nucleotides read TGTGCCAGTAGTCCACGAAAGTTAAAAAACACTGAAGCTTTCTTT.

The gene calls are TRBV7-6 and TRBJ1-1; 7 nucleotides match TRBD1. Losses at the gene ends were 1 base for V and 4 bases for J; bases not matched to a gene: 0. Germline CDR1 SGHVS, CDR2 FNYEAQ. The CDR3 is 13 residues long. The CDR3 DNA reads as TGTGCCAGCAGCTTAGGACAGGGCACTGAAGCTTTCTTT. It yields the protein CASSLGQGTEAFF.

This clone appeared a single time. The V gene is TRBV13, the J gene TRBJ1-1, with D maybe TRBD1 (5 bases). CDR3 size: 15 residues. The germline V gene has CDR1 PRHDT and CDR2 FYEKMQ (reference sequence). The V end was cut by 3 bases, the J end by 5 bases, with 16 bases between. The CDR3 protein is CASSLSTGLSTEAFF. The CDR3 DNA reads TGTGCCAGCAGCTTGTCGACGGGACTTTCGACTGAAGCTTTCTTT.

The gene calls are TRBV7-3 and TRBJ2-2; D uncertain. The CDR3 length is 15 residues. The germline gives CDR1 SGHTA, CDR2 FQGTGA. Trimming pared 5 bases from V and 4 bases from J, leaving 14 bases between. The DNA for the CDR3 is TGTGCCAGCAGCGAATACCGGCCGGGCACCGGGGAGCTGTTTTTT. The encoded protein is CASSEYRPGTGELFF.